Below, 23 T cell receptor beta chains from the same sample are listed, as sequenced in a study of T cells in Graves' hyperthyroidism and ophthalmopathy. TCR beta CDR3 sequences were amplified from RNA transcripts. Carried out on the TCR CDR3, a first-round RT-PCR used the HTBI primer set. TCRdb reanalysed the multiplex PCR reads using MiXCR and keeps one entry per CDR3 protein. The sample has 370,000 or so distinct CDR3 sequences; more than 15% are singletons. Sequenced input: blood. These TCRs come from a woman younger than 30 with Graves' hyperthyroidism that later progressed to Graves' ophthalmopathy.

This chain connects TRBV27 to TRBJ1-4; D is ambiguous. The CDR3 sequence is 13 residues long. CDR1 and CDR2 (germline): MNHEY, SMNVEV (reference sequence). The V and J ends lost 3 bases and 8 bases respectively, with 10 bases between them. CDR3 sequence reads: CASSFQVGEKLFF. CDR3 sequence (DNA): TGTGCCAGCAGTTTCCAGGTGGGGGAAAAACTGTTTTTT.

This clonotype was found many times. The genes are TRBV20-1 and TRBJ2-7; a possible D gene is TRBD2 (6 bases). Per germline, CDR1 DFQATT and CDR2 SNEGSKA (reference sequence). The CDR3 totals 14 residues. V was shortened by 5 bases and J by 3 bases, with 17 bases between the two germline ends. The CDR3: CSALGLYQSYEQYF. The CDR3 DNA follows: TGCAGTGCTCTGGGACTTTACCAAAGCTACGAGCAGTACTTC.

This clonotype occurred many times. V usage is TRBV6-1 and J usage is TRBJ2-3; TRBD2 agrees at 12 bases. Trimming cost V 4 bases and J 0 bases; bases outside gene matches: 5. Germline V gene data show CDR1 as MNHNS and CDR2 as SASEGT. This CDR3 has 17 residues. CDR3 region: CASSVSGLAGSTDTQYF. The CDR3 nucleotides read TGTGCCAGCAGTGTCTCCGGACTAGCGGGAAGCACAGATACGCAGTATTTT.

This CDR3 is CASSYGGKGVGTDTQYF. CDR3 DNA sequence: TGTGCCAGCAGTTACGGGGGCAAGGGGGTTGGCACAGATACGCAGTATTTT. The V gene is TRBV6-6, the J gene TRBJ2-3, with D perhaps matching TRBD1 (6 bases). Trimming shortened V by 2 bases and J by 1 base, and 16 bases separated the two germline ends. Germline V gene sequence: CDR1 MNHNY, CDR2 SVGAGI (reference sequence). This CDR3 region has 17 residues.

This clonotype has a count of ten or more. The chain links TRBV20-1 to TRBJ2-5; possibly TRBD2 for D (5 bases). CDR1 is DFQATT and CDR2 is SNEGSKA in the germline V gene (reference sequence). V shed 1 base and J shed 5 bases, with 11 bases lying between them. This CDR3 spans 13 amino acids. The CDR3 DNA follows: TGCAGTGCTAGAGCGACGGGAAGGGAGACCCAGTACTTC. This translates into CSARATGRETQYF.

This clonotype was counted ten times or more. The V call is TRBV18, the J call TRBJ2-1; D gene uncertain. Germline-derived CDR1 and CDR2 are KGHSH and LQKENI. This CDR3 is 14 amino acids long. The germline V and J ends were trimmed by 0 bases and 1 base, with 4 bases remaining between them. CDR3 protein: CASSPPASYNEQFF. The CDR3 DNA is TGTGCCAGCTCACCACCAGCTTCCTACAATGAGCAGTTCTTC.

This clonotype showed up many times. V usage is TRBV3-1 and J usage is TRBJ2-5; D gene uncertain. The CDR3 length is 13 residues. Germline CDR1 LGHDT, CDR2 YNNKEL (reference sequence). V lost 0 bases, J lost 5 bases, and 7 bases lay in between. The CDR3 protein is CASSQDEAETQYF. Here the CDR3 DNA reads TGTGCCAGCAGCCAAGATGAGGCGGAGACCCAGTACTTC.

This clonotype has a count of ten or more. The rearrangement joins TRBV20-1 to TRBJ1-5; TRBD1 is a possible D gene (6 bases). The CDR3 runs to 13 residues. Germline V lookup: CDR1 DFQATT, CDR2 SNEGSKA (reference sequence). V was pared by 3 bases and J by 10 bases, with 16 bases between. The CDR3 region has the DNA TGCAGTGCTAGGTCCCAGGGGAACCAACCCCAGCATTTT. Translated: CSARSQGNQPQHF.

This clonotype was recorded many times. The CDR3 sequence: CATTRGGGEAYEQYF. The DNA for the CDR3 is TGTGCCACCACCCGGGGAGGGGGGGAAGCCTACGAGCAGTACTTC. The chain links TRBV12-3 or TRBV12-4 to TRBJ2-7; TRBD2 might be the D (7 bases). V lost 10 bases, J lost 2 bases, and 21 bases lay in between. The CDR3 is 15 residues long.

This clonotype was seen only a few times. The chain recombines TRBV6-2 or TRBV6-3 with TRBJ2-5, with D unclear. In germline, CDR1 is MNHEY, CDR2 SVGEGT. This CDR3 is 14 amino acids long. Trimming removed 2 bases at V and 3 bases at J, with 10 bases between. In DNA form, the CDR3 reads TGTGCCAGCAGTTACAACGGACCGAAAGAGACCCAGTACTTC. Protein product: CASSYNGPKETQYF.

This clonotype was recorded many times. The chain couples TRBV6-6 to TRBJ1-1; 10 bases are shared with TRBD1. The CDR3 sequence is 14 residues long. From germline, CDR1 is MNHNY and CDR2 SVGAGI (reference sequence). Trimming removed 2 bases from V and 7 bases from J; junction bases left unmatched: 4. CDR3 nucleotide sequence: TGTGCCAGCAGTTACAGACAGGGGGCGGTTGAAGCTTTCTTT. Its translation is CASSYRQGAVEAFF.

This clonotype was observed many times. V and J are TRBV2 and TRBJ2-1, with D perhaps TRBD1 (5 bases). This CDR3 is built from 14 residues. Per the germline V gene, CDR1 is SNHLY and CDR2 is FYNNEI. The V end lost 6 bases, the J end lost 4 bases, and 13 bases lay between the germline ends. Here the CDR3 DNA reads TGTGCCAGCAGCCCAACGGCAGGGTACAATGAGCAGTTCTTC. It specifies CASSPTAGYNEQFF.

This clonotype occurred many times. V usage is TRBV2 and J usage is TRBJ1-1, with 7 bases aligning to TRBD1. This CDR3 is built from 14 residues. Germline CDR1 SNHLY, CDR2 FYNNEI. Trimming at V came to 7 bases and at J to 4 bases, leaving 9 bases not matched to a gene. The CDR3 DNA follows: TGTGCCAGCACCCAACAGGGGTGGGGCACTGAAGCTTTCTTT. As protein: CASTQQGWGTEAFF.

This clonotype was seen repeatedly, ten times or more. The chain recombines TRBV7-2 with TRBJ1-5, with no clear D. This CDR3 contains 14 residues. Trimming pared 2 bases from V and 1 base from J, leaving 6 bases between. Germline V CDR1 and CDR2: SGHTA, FQGNSA. The CDR3 bases are TGTGCCAGCAGCTTATACCCAAGCAATCAGCCCCAGCATTTT. Translating it yields CASSLYPSNQPQHF. Variable domain in full (rest from reference TRBV7-2 and TRBJ1-5): GAGVSQSPSNKVTEKGKDVELRCDPISGHTALYWYRQSLGQGLEFLIYFQGNSAPDKSGLPSDRFSAERTGGSVSTLTIQRTQQEDSAVYLCASSLYPSNQPQHFGDGTRLSIL.

This clonotype was observed at least ten times. This chain joins TRBV18 and TRBJ1-3; no firm D call. This CDR3 region has 14 residues. Germline CDR1 and CDR2: KGHSH and LQKENI. Trimming removed 3 bases at V and 2 bases at J, with 8 bases between. CDR3 protein: CASSPDSAGNTIYF. CDR3 nucleotides: TGTGCCAGCTCACCGGACTCGGCTGGAAACACCATATATTTT. The full variable domain, rest sourced from reference TRBV18 and TRBJ1-3, is NAGVMQNPRHLVRRRGQEARLRCSPMKGHSHVYWYRQLPEEGLKFMVYLQKENIIDESGMPKERFSAEFPKEGPSILRIQQVVRGDSAAYFCASSPDSAGNTIYFGEGSWLTVV.

This clonotype came up many times. The chain has TRBV27 and TRBJ2-2; D remains ambiguous. The CDR3 has 14 residues. Germline CDR1 reads MNHEY; CDR2 reads SMNVEV (reference sequence). The germline V and J ends were trimmed by 4 bases and 4 bases, with 10 bases remaining between them. The CDR3 loop reads CASSSNMGTGELFF. The CDR3, as DNA: TGTGCCAGCAGTTCTAACATGGGCACCGGGGAGCTGTTTTTT.

The rearrangement uses TRBV19 and TRBJ2-7, with D tentatively TRBD1 or TRBD2 (5 bases each). In germline, CDR1 is LNHDA, CDR2 SQIVND (reference sequence). This CDR3 has 14 residues. V lost 5 bases, J lost 1 base, and 12 bases lay in between. CDR3 in DNA: TGTGCCAGTAGTTCCCGGGACGGTTCCTACGAGCAGTACTTC. Amino acids: CASSSRDGSYEQYF.

The V and J genes are TRBV4-1 and TRBJ2-7; D possibly uses TRBD1 or TRBD2 (6 bases each). CDR1 and CDR2 from the germline V gene are MGHRA and YSYEKL. The CDR3 contains 15 residues. The V end was cut by 4 bases, the J end by 7 bases, with 20 bases between. The CDR3 region has the DNA TGCGCCAGCAGCCTTTCCTTGGTCGGGGGCGTTGAGCAGTACTTC. Protein product: CASSLSLVGGVEQYF.

This clonotype has more than one count but fewer than ten. The V call is TRBV28, the J call TRBJ1-2; D is unclear. The CDR3 is made up of 14 amino acids. The V end lost 4 bases, the J end lost 4 bases, and 13 bases lay between the germline ends. Germline loops: CDR1 MDHEN, CDR2 SYDVKM. The CDR3 DNA is TGTGCCAGCAGTTCCGCGGTTGGCGTCTATGGCTACACCTTC. Amino acids: CASSSAVGVYGYTF.

The chain links TRBV29-1 to TRBJ2-7, with D possibly matching TRBD2 (5 bases). The CDR3 contains 11 residues. Trimming pared 8 bases from V and 4 bases from J, leaving 12 bases between. CDR1 SQVTM and CDR2 ANQGSEA come from the germline V gene. CDR3 residues: CSFRTGYEQYF. The DNA of the CDR3 is TGCAGCTTCAGGACGGGGTACGAGCAGTACTTC.

This clonotype was seen repeatedly, ten times or more. This sequence joins TRBV5-6 and TRBJ1-3, with D unresolved. Germline values: CDR1 SGHDT, CDR2 YYEEEE. This CDR3 spans 13 amino acids. With 4 bases removed from V and 4 bases from J, the gap between germline ends came to 9 bases. The CDR3, as DNA: TGTGCCAGCAGCCCGCTGGCCGGAAACACCATATATTTT. Translating it yields CASSPLAGNTIYF.

This clonotype was picked up a small number of times. This sequence joins TRBV5-1 and TRBJ1-1, with D perhaps TRBD1 (5 bases). There are 18 residues in the CDR3. V shed 0 bases and J shed 1 base, with 19 bases lying between them. Germline V gene sequence: CDR1 SGHRS, CDR2 YFSETQ. The CDR3 sequence: CASSLVRAWGVSNTEAFF. CDR3 coding DNA: TGCGCCAGCAGCTTGGTGCGCGCGTGGGGGGTATCGAACACTGAAGCTTTCTTT.

This clonotype was detected many times. The chain uses TRBV12-3 or TRBV12-4 and TRBJ1-1; unclear D gene. The CDR3 is 14 residues long. The ends were cut back, 5 bases at V and 6 bases at J, with 16 bases in the middle. The CDR3 sequence is CASSLYQPTAEAFF. In nucleotides, the CDR3 is TGTGCCAGCAGTCTATACCAACCAACGGCTGAAGCTTTCTTT.